These 21 T cell receptor beta chains share one sample of origin, sequenced in a study of shared clonotypes between healthy human individuals. Assay used: immunoSEQ multiplex PCR; TCRdb lists only in-frame clones, some missing. The table shows around 690,000 clones, with less than 95% occurring only once. Sequenced material: memory CD8+ T cells from PBMCs. Subset noted: CD45RO+ cells pooled with CCR7-negative TemRA cells. Source of these receptors: a man aged 18 to 29 in good health. Some clones in this sample may be carry-over from other donors' samples.

In DNA, the CDR3 is TGTGCCAGCAGCTTAGCGCTGGGGGGGAGAGTCGACGAGCAGTACTTC. It specifies CASSLALGGRVDEQYF. The chain employs TRBV7-6 and TRBJ2-7; TRBD2 matches at 7 bases. The CDR3 has 16 residues. The germline V gene encodes CDR1 SGHVS and CDR2 FNYEAQ. V lost 0 bases to trimming and J lost 5 bases; unmatched junction nucleotides: 10.

This chain joins TRBV11-2 and TRBJ2-5; D is undetermined. The germline V gene encodes CDR1 SGHAT and CDR2 FQNNGV. The CDR3 runs to 15 residues. Trimming removed 5 bases at V and 1 base at J, with 14 bases between. The CDR3 DNA sequence: TGTGCCAGCAGCCCCCTCCGGACGAGCCAAGAGACCCAGTACTTC. Translated: CASSPLRTSQETQYF.

The chain carries TRBV21-1 and TRBJ2-1; no check of the table's D call, TRBD2, against the DNA was made. TRBV21-1 is flagged as a pseudogene. The CDR3 has 15 residues. The CDR3 nucleotides are TGTGCCAGCAGCCAGAGACTAGCGGGAGATAATGAGCAGTTCTTC. Translated: CASSQRLAGDNEQFF.

The chain links TRBV11-3 to TRBJ2-3, with TRBD2 matching 11 bases. V was clipped by 3 bases and J by 4 bases; unmatched bases: 6. CDR1 and CDR2 from the germline V gene are SGHNT and YENEEA. The CDR3 length is 16 residues. CDR3 sequence: CASSFELAGGADTQYF. The DNA of the CDR3 is TGTGCCAGCAGCTTCGAATTAGCGGGAGGGGCAGATACGCAGTATTTT.

The gene calls are TRBV7-9 and TRBJ2-2; 8 nucleotides line up with TRBD1. The CDR3 runs to 12 residues. CDR1 SEHNR and CDR2 FQNEAQ come from the germline V gene (reference sequence). As DNA, the CDR3 is TGTGTTGACAGGGGTTTTGCCGGGGAGCTGTTTTTT. This codes for CVDRGFAGELFF. Drawing the rest from reference TRBV7-9 and TRBJ2-2, the complete variable domain is DTGVSQNPRHKITKRGQNVTFRCDPISEHNRLYWYRQTLGQGPEFLTYFQNEAQLEKSRLLSDRFSAERPKGSFSTLEIQRTEQGDSAMYLCVDRGFAGELFFGEGSRLTVL.

The V gene is TRBV5-6, the J gene TRBJ2-7; TRBD2 matches 12 bases. Germline CDR1 SGHDT, CDR2 YYEEEE. The CDR3 covers 19 residues. V dropped 4 bases and J dropped 5; count of bases not matched to a gene: 19. The CDR3 is CASSPQPFSTSGSINEQYF. CDR3 bases: TGTGCCAGCAGCCCGCAACCATTCTCGACTAGCGGGAGTATCAACGAGCAGTACTTC.

This chain joins TRBV15 and TRBJ1-2, with 8 bases fitting TRBD1. This CDR3 is built from 14 residues. Germline trimming cut 3 bases from V and 6 bases from J; bases unmatched to any gene: 6. Looked up from germline, CDR1 is LNHNV and CDR2 is YYDKDF (reference sequence). The CDR3 loop reads CATSSDIQGDGYTF. CDR3 nucleotides: TGTGCCACCAGCAGTGATATACAGGGGGATGGCTACACCTTC.

The rearrangement uses TRBV5-1 and TRBJ2-5, with D perhaps TRBD2 (6 bases). Germline V gene data show CDR1 as SGHRS and CDR2 as YFSETQ. V was pared by 2 bases and J by 5 bases, with 10 bases between. The CDR3 length is 13 residues. The CDR3 reads CASSLTSSETQYF. In DNA, the CDR3 is TGCGCCAGCAGCTTAACTAGCTCGGAGACCCAGTACTTC.

This rearrangement joins TRBV10-3 to TRBJ2-5, with TRBD2 as a possible D gene (6 bases). The CDR3 is 18 residues long. Germline V gives CDR1 ENHRY, CDR2 SYGVKD. Trimming cost V 0 bases and J 4 bases, with 21 bases left between them. The CDR3 is CAISESLTQEGEGETQYF. The CDR3, as DNA: TGTGCCATCAGTGAGTCTCTAACTCAGGAGGGCGAGGGAGAGACCCAGTACTTC.

The chain has TRBV30 and TRBJ2-5, with 7 bases identical to TRBD2. Germline trimming cut 4 bases from V and 1 base from J; bases unmatched to any gene: 3. Germline V gene sequence: CDR1 GTSNPN, CDR2 SVGIG (reference sequence). This CDR3 has 13 amino acids. The CDR3 here is CAWTLAAQETQYF. In DNA, the CDR3 is TGTGCCTGGACCCTAGCGGCCCAAGAGACCCAGTACTTC.

On this clone: The likely explanation is a read error, given a far larger clone one base away. The sample contains more than one DNA sequence encoding this CDR3. The gene calls are TRBV25-1 and TRBJ1-1; no reliable D call. CDR1 is MGHDK, CDR2 SYGVNS, per germline. The length of the CDR3 is 12 residues. The CDR3: CASRTENTEAFF. CDR3 in DNA: TGTGCCAGCAGAACAGAGAACACTGAGGCTTTCTTT.

The count of this clone is one. The chain has TRBV7-9 and TRBJ2-7; TRBD2 is a possible D gene (5 bases). Germline CDR1 reads SEHNR; CDR2 reads FQNEAQ (reference sequence). V was cut by 4 bases and J by 5 bases, with 27 bases left in between. The CDR3 has 18 residues. The CDR3 DNA is TGTGCCAGCAGCTCACAATCCTCTTGGACTCATCTCCAGGACGAGCAGTACTTC. This encodes CASSSQSSWTHLQDEQYF. The entire variable domain, with the rest obtained from reference TRBV7-9 and TRBJ2-7, is as follows: DTGVSQNPRHKITKRGQNVTFRCDPISEHNRLYWYRQTLGQGPEFLTYFQNEAQLEKSRLLSDRFSAERPKGSFSTLEIQRTEQGDSAMYLCASSSQSSWTHLQDEQYFGPGTRLTVT.

The genes are TRBV27 and TRBJ2-7; D uncertain. The V gene lost 5 bases and the J gene lost 3 bases, with 17 bases spanning the gap. Germline loops: CDR1 MNHEY, CDR2 SMNVEV (reference sequence). The CDR3 runs to 15 residues. CDR3 region: CASSPVQVPSYEQYF. The DNA of the CDR3 is TGTGCCAGCAGTCCGGTGCAGGTCCCCAGCTACGAGCAGTACTTC.

The CDR3 spells CASSIGSNEQFF. CDR3 in DNA: TGCGCCAGCAGTATAGGGTCTAATGAGCAGTTCTTC. The J gene is TRBJ2-1, the V gene TRBV10-2; no clear D. This CDR3 comprises 12 residues. Trimming pared 5 bases from V and 7 bases from J, leaving 9 bases between. Germline CDR1 WSHSY, CDR2 SAAADI.

This chain links TRBV28 with TRBJ1-1; 8 nucleotides align to TRBD1. Trimming took 1 base from V and 0 from J; bases not matched to a gene: 13. The CDR3 loop spans 19 amino acids. The germline CDR1 and CDR2 sequences are MDHEN and SYDVKM. The CDR3 region is CASSLSLTGDSFMNTEAFF. The CDR3 DNA follows: TGTGCCAGCAGTTTATCCCTGACAGGGGACTCTTTCATGAACACTGAAGCTTTCTTT.

The rearrangement uses TRBV5-1 and TRBJ1-1, with D perhaps TRBD1 (5 bases). Trimming stripped 4 bases from V and 3 bases from J, with 10 bases between. The CDR3 has 13 residues. Germline V gives CDR1 SGHRS, CDR2 YFSETQ. The CDR3 DNA is TGCGCCAGCAGCCTCGAGGGACACACTGAAGCTTTCTTT. Protein product: CASSLEGHTEAFF.

The chain recombines TRBV27 with TRBJ1-5; D might be TRBD1 (5 bases). Per germline, CDR1 MNHEY and CDR2 SMNVEV (reference sequence). The V end was cut by 5 bases, the J end by 0 bases, with 23 bases between. There are 19 residues in the CDR3. The CDR3 bases are TGTGCCAGCAGTAGAGTTTGGGACGGCGGACTCCATAGCAATCAGCCCCAGCATTTT. Residues: CASSRVWDGGLHSNQPQHF.

A single count supports this clone. The chain has TRBV29-1 and TRBJ2-7, with 11 nucleotides matching TRBD2. Germline CDR1 is SQVTM and CDR2 is ANQGSEA. The CDR3 extends over 15 amino acids. J was trimmed by 3 bases and V by 5 bases; bases with no gene match: 9. CDR3 loop: CSVLLGLAGGYEQYF. DNA of the CDR3: TGCAGCGTTCTTCTCGGGCTAGCGGGAGGCTACGAGCAGTACTTC.

This clone was recorded only once. The chain recombines TRBV9 with TRBJ2-5, with TRBD2 matching 8 bases. V shed 3 bases and J 1 base; nucleotides not matched to a gene: 11. Germline V gene lookup returns CDR1 SGDLS and CDR2 YYNGEE. This CDR3 has 17 residues. This CDR3 is CASSADLSGRLQETQYF. Written as DNA, the CDR3 is TGTGCCAGCAGCGCCGACTTGAGCGGGAGACTCCAAGAGACCCAGTACTTC.

This CDR3 reads CASSYAAGGNTDTQYF. The CDR3 bases are TGTGCCAGCAGTTACGCAGCGGGAGGGAACACAGATACGCAGTATTTT. The chain employs TRBV6-5 and TRBJ2-3, with 10 bases lining up with TRBD2. V lost 2 bases, J lost 2 bases, and 4 bases stayed unmatched. The germline V gene has CDR1 MNHEY and CDR2 SVGAGI. The CDR3 spans 16 residues.

V is TRBV29-1 and J is TRBJ2-3, with D possibly TRBD2 on 6 matching bases. Germline loops: CDR1 SQVTM, CDR2 ANQGSEA. The CDR3 contains 12 residues. The V end was cut by 7 bases, the J end by 5 bases, with 13 bases between. CDR3 sequence: CSGVEGRDTQYF. The CDR3 bases are TGCAGCGGCGTGGAGGGGAGAGATACGCAGTATTTT.